Detailed here is one T cell receptor (beta chain). As yet, its antigen is unknown. The entry originates in a study of cytomegalovirus exposure and HLA in healthy donors. Study-wide findings and caveats: TCR beta sequences reportedly predicted the HLA-A and HLA-B alleles of most subjects accurately. The study designated over 150 TCR beta chains cytomegalovirus-associated. The sole available immune exposure information was CMV serostatus.

The CDR3 contains 17 residues. V was cut by 2 bases and J by 5 bases, with 21 bases left in between. The germline V gene has CDR1 LNHDA and CDR2 SQIVND (reference sequence). A multiplex PCR was run with 60 Vbeta primers and 13 Jbeta primers. Here immunoSEQ multiplex PCR was the method, and the copy in TCRdb shows in-frame clones only, minus some. The data show around 150,000 clones, 64% seen once. The chain couples TRBV19 to TRBJ1-1; perhaps TRBD1 as D (6 bases). This clonotype originated in a woman in her twenties or thirties in good health and CMV-seropositive. The sequenced sample was PBMCs. This CDR3 is CASSISGRGRGYTEAFF. The CDR3 DNA follows: TGTGCCAGTAGTATAAGCGGTCGGGGCAGGGGATATACTGAAGCTTTCTTT.